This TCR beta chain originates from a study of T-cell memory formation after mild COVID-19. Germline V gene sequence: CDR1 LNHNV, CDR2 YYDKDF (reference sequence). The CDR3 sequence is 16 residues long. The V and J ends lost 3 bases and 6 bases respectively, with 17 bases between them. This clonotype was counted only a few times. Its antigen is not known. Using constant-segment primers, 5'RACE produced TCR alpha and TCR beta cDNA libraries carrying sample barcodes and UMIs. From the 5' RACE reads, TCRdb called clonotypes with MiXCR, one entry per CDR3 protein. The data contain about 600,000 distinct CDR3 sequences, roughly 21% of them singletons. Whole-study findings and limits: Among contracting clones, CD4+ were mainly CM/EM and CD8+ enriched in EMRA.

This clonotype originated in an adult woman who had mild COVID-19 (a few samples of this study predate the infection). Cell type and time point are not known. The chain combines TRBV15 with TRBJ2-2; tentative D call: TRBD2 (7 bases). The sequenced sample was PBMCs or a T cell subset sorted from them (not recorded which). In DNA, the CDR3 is TGTGCCACCAGCAGGAGGAGTCAGGGGAGGGCCGGGGAGCTGTTTTTT. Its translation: CATSRRSQGRAGELFF.